Below are 4 T cell receptor beta chains sequenced from a single sample in a study of T-cell reconstitution after alpha-beta-depleted transplantation in children. Unique molecular identifiers tagged the TCRbeta library. A single record per CDR3 protein comes from TCRdb applying MiXCR to the PCR reads. The sample comprises about 110,000 distinct CDR3 sequences, about a tenth of which are singletons, and 8% rests with the top ten. The source material was PBMCs from the stem cell graft donor, sampled from the stem cell graft. The receptors were gathered from a human donor who donated a stem cell graft to a child with acute lymphoblastic leukemia.

V and J are TRBV3-1 and TRBJ2-7, with TRBD2 matching over 11 bases. Germline V gene sequence: CDR1 LGHDT, CDR2 YNNKEL (reference sequence). V lost 11 bases, J lost 4 bases, and 13 bases stayed unmatched. There are 15 residues in the CDR3. CDR3: CACTQPTSGKYEQYF. The CDR3 DNA sequence: TGTGCCTGCACCCAACCGACTAGCGGGAAGTACGAGCAGTACTTC.

Many counts were recorded for this clonotype. The gene calls are TRBV5-6 and TRBJ2-1; 8 positions match TRBD1. Germline trimming cut 1 base from V and 4 bases from J; bases unmatched to any gene: 4. Germline CDR1 and CDR2: SGHDT and YYEEEE. This CDR3 region has 15 residues. Here the CDR3 reads CASSLSQGAYNEQFF. CDR3 nucleotide sequence: TGTGCCAGCAGCTTGTCGCAGGGGGCTTACAATGAGCAGTTCTTC.

This clonotype was picked up many times. The CDR3 sequence: CASLRMNTEAFF. CDR3 in DNA: TGTGCCAGTCTTCGGATGAACACTGAAGCTTTCTTT. This chain uses TRBV18 with TRBJ1-1; no clear D. V lost 9 bases and J 0 bases, leaving 8 bases between the germline ends. Germline V gene sequence: CDR1 KGHSH, CDR2 LQKENI. The CDR3 sequence is 12 residues long. Combining the CDR3 with reference TRBV18 and TRBJ1-1 gives the whole variable domain NAGVMQNPRHLVRRRGQEARLRCSPMKGHSHVYWYRQLPEEGLKFMVYLQKENIIDESGMPKERFSAEFPKEGPSILRIQQVVRGDSAAYFCASLRMNTEAFFGQGTRLTVV.

This clonotype occurred many times. The CDR3 reads CASSPRQGAGEQYF. For the CDR3, the DNA is TGTGCCAGCAGTCCTCGACAGGGGGCTGGCGAGCAGTACTTC. This sequence joins TRBV12-3 or TRBV12-4 and TRBJ2-7, with TRBD1 matching over 10 bases. The CDR3 covers 14 residues. The J segment lost 6 bases and the V segment lost 5 bases, leaving 7 bases of the junction unmatched.